The 29 T cell receptor beta chains below come from one sample, sequenced in a study of PD-L1 blockade in urothelial cancer. Sequencing was performed with immunoSEQ multiplex PCR; in TCRdb, only in-frame clones are kept and a portion is missing. The sample includes some 28,000 clones, over 75% of them seen just once. The sample in question was PBMCs, obtained around atezolizumab (anti-PD-L1) treatment. These receptors were taken from a man aged 45 to 65 with urothelial cancer.

This chain uses TRBV28 with TRBJ2-1, with D possibly TRBD1 on 5 matching bases. The CDR3 sequence is 11 residues long. Between the trimmed V and J ends, which lost 6 bases and 13 bases, there was a span of 13 bases. Germline lookup yields CDR1 MDHEN and CDR2 SYDVKM. CDR3: CASRNRSPQFF. The CDR3 coding sequence is TGTGCCAGCAGAAACAGGAGTCCACAGTTCTTC.

The V and J genes are TRBV30 and TRBJ2-3; 7 positions agree with TRBD1. Looked up from germline, CDR1 is GTSNPN and CDR2 is SVGIG (reference sequence). The CDR3 consists of 15 residues. The trim removed 5 bases at V and 4 bases at J, leaving 12 bases unmatched. This CDR3 is CAWGPQGRDPDTQYF. The CDR3 DNA reads TGTGCCTGGGGACCACAGGGGAGAGATCCAGATACGCAGTATTTT.

The gene calls are TRBV5-4 and TRBJ1-1; D might be TRBD1 (5 bases). V dropped 4 bases and J dropped 0 bases, with 13 bases sitting between them. This CDR3 comprises 15 residues. Germline CDR1 is SGHNT and CDR2 is YYREEE (reference sequence). CDR3 nucleotide sequence: TGTGCCAGCAGCCGGGGGAGCCACCTGAACACTGAAGCTTTCTTT. Protein product: CASSRGSHLNTEAFF.

The V and J genes are TRBV27 and TRBJ1-1, with D uncertain. CDR1 MNHEY and CDR2 SMNVEV come from the germline V gene (reference sequence). The CDR3 is 15 residues long. Trimming stripped 4 bases from V and 2 bases from J, with 14 bases between. The CDR3 DNA follows: TGTGCCAGCAGTTCGAAGACACGATTAAACACTGAAGCTTTCTTT. Its protein product is CASSSKTRLNTEAFF.

The chain recombines TRBV7-2 with TRBJ2-3; the D gene is possibly TRBD1 (6 bases). Trimming removed 1 base from V and 5 bases from J, with 10 bases in between. The CDR3 extends over 14 amino acids. Germline V gene data show CDR1 as SGHTA and CDR2 as FQGNSA. CDR3 coding DNA: TGTGCCAGCAGCTTAGGTGGGGGCGTAGATACGCAGTATTTT. Its protein product is CASSLGGGVDTQYF.

The chain uses TRBV5-1 and TRBJ1-5, with D hard to call. The germline CDR1 and CDR2 sequences are SGHRS and YFSETQ. The CDR3 has 13 residues. Trimming cost V 0 bases and J 5 bases, with 6 bases left between them. CDR3 coding DNA: TGCGCCAGCAGCTTGGGCGTAGATCAGCCCCAGCATTTT. Translating it yields CASSLGVDQPQHF. The whole variable domain, filled in from reference TRBV5-1 and TRBJ1-5, reads KAGVTQTPRYLIKTRGQQVTLSCSPISGHRSVSWYQQTPGQGLQFLFEYFSETQRNKGNFPGRFSGRQFSNSRSEMNVSTLELGDSALYLCASSLGVDQPQHFGDGTRLSIL.

The J gene is TRBJ2-3, the V gene TRBV27; 9 nucleotides align to TRBD1. V shed 0 bases, J shed 5 bases, and the junction held 6 bases outside the gene matches. CDR1 is MNHEY and CDR2 is SMNVEV in the germline V gene (reference sequence). The CDR3 totals 16 residues. For the CDR3, the DNA is TGTGCCAGCAGTTTATCGGGACAGGGCCTGAAAGATACGCAGTATTTT. Translated: CASSLSGQGLKDTQYF.

This clone has just a few counts. The chain recombines TRBV7-9 with TRBJ1-3, with TRBD1 identical over 7 bases. CDR1 is SEHNR, CDR2 FQNEAQ, per germline (reference sequence). The CDR3 has 17 residues. V lost 1 base and J lost 4; bases outside the gene matches: 10. The CDR3 spells CASSLGGGPNLGNTIYF. DNA of the CDR3: TGTGCCAGCAGCTTAGGAGGGGGCCCGAATCTGGGAAACACCATATATTTT. Full variable domain (missing parts from reference TRBV7-9 and TRBJ1-3): DTGVSQNPRHKITKRGQNVTFRCDPISEHNRLYWYRQTLGQGPEFLTYFQNEAQLEKSRLLSDRFSAERPKGSFSTLEIQRTEQGDSAMYLCASSLGGGPNLGNTIYFGEGSWLTVV.

This rearrangement joins TRBV6-1 to TRBJ2-3; TRBD2 aligns across 10 bases. V trimming: 4 bases; J trimming: 1 base; junction bases outside the gene matches: 8. The CDR3 consists of 17 residues. CDR1 and CDR2 from the germline V gene are MNHNS and SASEGT. Here the CDR3 reads CASSVRASGGRTDTQYF. As DNA, the CDR3 is TGTGCCAGCAGTGTCCGGGCTAGCGGGGGACGCACAGATACGCAGTATTTT.

This clone was found a few times. The CDR3 DNA follows: TGTGCCAGCAGTTGGTCCAGTAACACCGGGGAGCTGTTTTTT. This sequence encodes CASSWSSNTGELFF. V is TRBV6-5 and J is TRBJ2-2; D ambiguous. Germline V gene sequence: CDR1 MNHEY, CDR2 SVGAGI. The CDR3 contains 14 residues. Trimming cost V 4 bases and J 2 bases, with 8 bases left between them.

The chain combines TRBV7-9 with TRBJ2-1; D perhaps matches TRBD1 (5 bases). Between the trimmed V and J ends, which lost 5 bases and 4 bases, there was a span of 9 bases. This CDR3 has 13 residues. Germline CDR1 and CDR2: SEHNR and FQNEAQ (reference sequence). The CDR3 coding sequence is TGTGCCAGCAGCAGGGGTGGGTACAATGAGCAGTTCTTC. Translated, it gives CASSRGGYNEQFF.

The V gene is TRBV2, the J gene TRBJ1-3; a weak D match, TRBD1 (5 bases). Between the trimmed V and J ends, which lost 6 bases and 1 base, there was a span of 13 bases. In germline, CDR1 is SNHLY, CDR2 FYNNEI. The CDR3 spans 15 residues. The CDR3: CASRGDGGSGNTIYF. The CDR3, as DNA: TGTGCCAGCAGGGGGGACGGGGGATCTGGAAACACCATATATTTT.

The chain links TRBV18 to TRBJ2-1; 10 bases match TRBD2. V gave up 3 bases and J gave up 4 bases; unmatched junction bases: 3. The germline gives CDR1 KGHSH, CDR2 LQKENI. The CDR3 loop spans 15 amino acids. The CDR3 spells CASSPLAGVYNEQFF. The CDR3, as DNA: TGTGCCAGCTCACCCCTAGCGGGGGTTTACAATGAGCAGTTCTTC.

The chain couples TRBV7-9 to TRBJ2-7; perhaps TRBD1 as D (5 bases). V was trimmed by 4 bases and J by 6 bases, leaving 13 bases between them. Germline V CDR1 and CDR2: SEHNR, FQNEAQ (reference sequence). This CDR3 comprises 13 residues. CDR3 in DNA: TGTGCCAGCAGCTCACTTACAGGAAGCGAGCAGTACTTC. Its protein product is CASSSLTGSEQYF.

J is TRBJ1-2 and V is TRBV7-9; TRBD1 might be the D (6 bases). Looked up from germline, CDR1 is SEHNR and CDR2 is FQNEAQ (reference sequence). This CDR3 has 15 amino acids. Trimming removed 1 base at V and 4 bases at J, with 13 bases between. CDR3 amino acids: CASSLDGQLVYGYTF. The CDR3 DNA sequence: TGTGCCAGCAGCTTAGACGGACAGCTCGTCTATGGCTACACCTTC.

The rearrangement joins TRBV6-5 to TRBJ1-1; 8 nucleotides match TRBD1. Germline lookup yields CDR1 MNHEY and CDR2 SVGAGI. This CDR3 comprises 14 residues. With V trimmed by 5 bases and J by 6 bases, 8 bases remained unmatched. This CDR3 is CASSTTGTGAEAFF. CDR3 nucleotide sequence: TGTGCCAGCAGTACTACCGGGACAGGCGCTGAAGCTTTCTTT.

The rearrangement joins TRBV18 to TRBJ1-1; D call uncertain. The germline CDR1 and CDR2 sequences are KGHSH and LQKENI. The length of the CDR3 is 13 residues. Trimming left V 6 bases short and J 0 bases short, with 8 bases between. Here the CDR3 DNA reads TGTGCCAGCTCCCGGGATCTGAACACTGAAGCTTTCTTT. Its translation is CASSRDLNTEAFF.

This chain connects TRBV6-6 to TRBJ1-3; D is unresolved. V lost 5 bases to trimming and J lost 6 bases, with 8 bases between them. CDR1 and CDR2 from the germline V gene are MNHNY and SVGAGI (reference sequence). The CDR3 length is 12 residues. CDR3 residues: CASSNNENTIYF. CDR3 nucleotide sequence: TGTGCCAGCAGTAACAACGAAAACACCATATATTTT.

The chain carries TRBV6-5 and TRBJ2-2, with no clear D. There are 14 residues in the CDR3. In germline, CDR1 is MNHEY, CDR2 SVGAGI. Trimming cost V 10 bases and J 0 bases, with 12 bases left between them. CDR3 nucleotide sequence: TGTGCCACGGCACTACGGGCGAACACCGGGGAGCTGTTTTTT. As protein: CATALRANTGELFF.

The chain is built from TRBV27 and TRBJ1-5; the D gene is possibly TRBD1 (6 bases). This CDR3 contains 16 residues. Trimming pared 2 bases from V and 0 bases from J, leaving 11 bases between. The V gene's germline CDR1 is MNHEY and CDR2 SMNVEV (reference sequence). The CDR3 nucleotides are TGTGCCAGCAGTTTAAGTACAGGGAGTAGCAATCAGCCCCAGCATTTT. Translating it yields CASSLSTGSSNQPQHF.

This chain uses TRBV4-1 with TRBJ1-4, with no clear D. Germline V gene data show CDR1 as MGHRA and CDR2 as YSYEKL. This CDR3 is built from 15 residues. V gave up 0 bases and J gave up 7 bases, with 12 bases separating them. CDR3: CASSQDRRASEKLFF. In DNA, the CDR3 is TGCGCCAGCAGCCAAGATCGGAGAGCCTCTGAAAAACTGTTTTTT.

V usage is TRBV7-9 and J usage is TRBJ2-1; D uncertain. V lost 1 base to trimming and J lost 6 bases, with 7 bases between them. CDR1 and CDR2 from the germline V gene are SEHNR and FQNEAQ (reference sequence). The CDR3 extends over 13 amino acids. The DNA of the CDR3 is TGTGCCAGCAGCTTAGGCGGATCCAATGAGCAGTTCTTC. Amino acid sequence: CASSLGGSNEQFF.

On this clone itself: Different DNA sequences within this sample yield the same CDR3. The V and J genes are TRBV5-1 and TRBJ2-7; TRBD2 might be the D (5 bases). Germline CDR1 SGHRS, CDR2 YFSETQ. V was pared by 2 bases and J by 0 bases, with 6 bases between. The CDR3 spans 13 residues. The CDR3 is CASSLGSSYEQYF. The CDR3 nucleotides read TGCGCCAGCAGCTTAGGGAGCTCCTACGAGCAGTACTTC. The full variable domain, completed using reference TRBV5-1 and TRBJ2-7, is KAGVTQTPRYLIKTRGQQVTLSCSPISGHRSVSWYQQTPGQGLQFLFEYFSETQRNKGNFPGRFSGRQFSNSRSEMNVSTLELGDSALYLCASSLGSSYEQYFGPGTRLTVT.

The chain combines TRBV6-5 with TRBJ1-5; D not certain. Germline-derived CDR1 and CDR2 are MNHEY and SVGAGI. Trimming removed 5 bases from V and 6 bases from J, with 17 bases in between. This CDR3 is 15 amino acids long. The CDR3 nucleotides are TGTGCCAGCAGTCTCACGAAGGGAGCAAGTCAGCCCCAGCATTTT. Translated: CASSLTKGASQPQHF.

This chain uses TRBV5-1 with TRBJ2-1; 7 bases are shared with TRBD1. This CDR3 region has 14 residues. Trimming took 3 bases from V and 3 from J; bases not matched to a gene: 3. The germline V gene has CDR1 SGHRS and CDR2 YFSETQ. In DNA form, the CDR3 reads TGCGCCAGCAGCTCACAGGGGTTCTACAATGAGCAGTTCTTC. Its translation is CASSSQGFYNEQFF.

The chain combines TRBV9 with TRBJ2-1, with TRBD2 matching over 9 bases. Trimming cost V 0 bases and J 8 bases; bases outside gene matches: 9. This CDR3 has 16 amino acids. Germline V CDR1 and CDR2: SGDLS, YYNGEE. CDR3 protein: CASSVGLAGSTHEQFF. CDR3 DNA: TGTGCCAGCAGCGTAGGTCTAGCGGGGTCAACCCATGAGCAGTTCTTC.

There are a few counts of this clone. The rearrangement joins TRBV9 to TRBJ1-2, with TRBD1 matching 7 bases. CDR1 and CDR2 from the germline V gene are SGDLS and YYNGEE. Germline trimming cut 2 bases from V and 2 bases from J; bases unmatched to any gene: 12. This CDR3 spans 17 amino acids. The CDR3 reads CASSVEKEKGANYGYTF. CDR3 in DNA: TGTGCCAGCAGCGTCGAAAAAGAGAAGGGGGCAAACTATGGCTACACCTTC. The variable domain in full, with the rest retrieved from reference TRBV9 and TRBJ1-2, is DSGVTQTPKHLITATGQRVTLRCSPRSGDLSVYWYQQSLDQGLQFLIQYYNGEERAKGNILERFSAQQFPDLHSELNLSSLELGDSALYFCASSVEKEKGANYGYTFGSGTRLTVV.

The rearrangement uses TRBV18 and TRBJ1-5, with TRBD1 identical over 10 bases. J lost 4 bases, V lost 3 bases, and 6 bases had no gene match. Germline loops: CDR1 KGHSH, CDR2 LQKENI. The CDR3 totals 16 residues. The CDR3 DNA is TGTGCCAGCTCACCTCGGGACAGGGGATGGAATCAGCCCCAGCATTTT. Amino acids: CASSPRDRGWNQPQHF.

V is TRBV5-6 and J is TRBJ1-1, with D unclear. V was clipped by 0 bases and J by 5 bases, with 14 bases between them. This CDR3 is 15 amino acids long. The germline V gene encodes CDR1 SGHDT and CDR2 YYEEEE. CDR3 nucleotide sequence: TGTGCCAGCAGCTTGGCCGTGGGTAGGAGAACTGAAGCTTTCTTT. The encoded protein is CASSLAVGRRTEAFF.